The 21 T cell receptor beta chains below all came from one sample that was sequenced in a study of molecular identifiers for immune sequencing clone quantification. TCRdb independently ran MiXCR on the PCR reads; one entry per CDR3 protein. The sample yields about 40,000 distinct CDR3 sequences, roughly 18% seen once. The sequencing input was naive CD8+ T cells from blood, with Jurkat cell RNA spiked in. The sample's subset: FACS-sorted CD8+CD4-CCR7+CD45RA+ naive T cells. These receptors were taken from a human donor in good health. Some libraries in this study had Jurkat cell RNA spiked in.

This clonotype was detected ten times or more. The rearrangement links TRBV7-2 to TRBJ2-7; no firm D call. Looked up from germline, CDR1 is SGHTA and CDR2 is FQGNSA. The CDR3 has 13 amino acids. V lost 1 base to trimming and J lost 9 bases, with 13 bases between them. The CDR3 nucleotides are TGTGCCAGCAGCTTAGAGTTGGTGCCCGCGCAGTACTTC. This gives the protein CASSLELVPAQYF.

This clonotype was recorded a few times. V usage is TRBV7-9 and J usage is TRBJ2-1, with D possibly being TRBD1 (6 bases). Trimming left V 1 base short and J 2 bases short, with 9 bases between. CDR3 length: 15 amino acids. CDR1 is SEHNR and CDR2 is FQNEAQ in the germline V gene (reference sequence). The CDR3 bases are TGTGCCAGCAGCTTAGGCCAGGGGACCTACAATGAGCAGTTCTTC. Its translation is CASSLGQGTYNEQFF.

A single count supports this clonotype. The chain joins TRBV12-3 or TRBV12-4 to TRBJ2-1; D uncertain. V lost 1 base to trimming and J lost 0 bases, with 7 bases between them. CDR3 size: 15 residues. As DNA, the CDR3 is TGTGCCAGCAGTTTAGGGTGGGGCTCCTACAATGAGCAGTTCTTC. Amino acid sequence: CASSLGWGSYNEQFF.

This clonotype has ten or more counts. The V call is TRBV15, the J call TRBJ2-5; no clear D gene. V dropped 4 bases and J dropped 1 base, with 7 bases sitting between them. CDR1 and CDR2 from the germline V gene are LNHNV and YYDKDF (reference sequence). The CDR3 is 13 residues long. Here the CDR3 reads CATSTFSQETQYF. The CDR3, as DNA: TGTGCCACCAGCACTTTCAGCCAAGAGACCCAGTACTTC. Using reference TRBV15 and TRBJ2-5 for the parts outside the CDR3, the full variable domain is DAMVIQNPRYQVTQFGKPVTLSCSQTLNHNVMYWYQQKSSQAPKLLFHYYDKDFNNEADTPDNFQSRRPNTSFCFLDIRSPGLGDTAMYLCATSTFSQETQYFGPGTRLLVL.

With respect to this clonotype: This could be a read error, since a much larger clone is one nucleotide away. This sequence joins TRBV12-3 or TRBV12-4 and TRBJ2-1; D is unresolved. The CDR3 has 11 amino acids. CDR3 region: CASSFSYEQSF. Here the CDR3 DNA reads TGTGCCAGCAGTTTTAGCTATGAGCAGTCCTTC.

Concerning this clonotype itself: This could be a read error, since a much larger clone is one nucleotide away. The V call is TRBV29-1, the J call TRBJ1-1; D is undetermined. The CDR3 has 12 residues. Germline values: CDR1 SQVTM, CDR2 ANQGSEA. In nucleotides, the CDR3 is TGCAGCGTGGAACACGAGAACATTGAAGCTTTCTTT. Translation gives CSVEHENIEAFF.

In this sample, this clonotype turned up many times. Here the CDR3 reads CASGDEQAVGNTIYF. CDR3 nucleotide sequence: TGTGCCAGCGGGGATGAGCAGGCGGTCGGAAACACCATATATTTT. J is TRBJ1-3 and V is TRBV4-2; D unclear. The germline V gene has CDR1 LGHNA and CDR2 YNFKEQ. This CDR3 has 15 amino acids. The V gene lost 8 bases and the J gene lost 4 bases, with 18 bases spanning the gap.

This clonotype has ten or more counts. The chain carries TRBV5-5 and TRBJ2-3; D is unclear. V was pared by 1 base and J by 5 bases, with 11 bases between. CDR1 is SGHKS, CDR2 YYEKEE, per germline (reference sequence). This CDR3 is 14 amino acids long. CDR3 DNA: TGTGCCAGCAGCTTGTGGGAATCGGGAGATACGCAGTATTTT. This gives the protein CASSLWESGDTQYF.

This clonotype was seen repeatedly, ten times or more. The V call is TRBV4-1, the J call TRBJ2-5; 11 nucleotides agree with TRBD2. Per the germline V gene, CDR1 is MGHRA and CDR2 is YSYEKL. V shed 4 bases, J shed 4 bases, and the junction held 14 bases outside the gene matches. This CDR3 is built from 18 residues. The CDR3 spells CASSRGSPLAGAGETQYF. For the CDR3, the DNA is TGCGCCAGCAGCCGAGGTTCCCCACTAGCGGGAGCAGGAGAGACCCAGTACTTC.

This clonotype was picked up many times. This CDR3 reads CASSLSGTDSYEQYF. The CDR3, as DNA: TGTGCCAGCAGCTTATCCGGGACTGACTCCTACGAGCAGTACTTC. The J gene is TRBJ2-7, the V gene TRBV13; maybe TRBD2 (6 bases). The length of the CDR3 is 15 residues. The germline V gene has CDR1 PRHDT and CDR2 FYEKMQ (reference sequence). V shed 2 bases and J shed 0 bases, with 11 bases lying between them.

This clonotype was seen many times. The rearrangement links TRBV12-3 or TRBV12-4 to TRBJ2-7, with D unclear. The CDR3 runs to 13 residues. V gave up 3 bases and J gave up 1 base, with 7 bases separating them. CDR3 amino acids: CASSFDGSYEQYF. The CDR3, as DNA: TGTGCCAGCAGTTTTGACGGTTCCTACGAGCAGTACTTC.

This clonotype was recorded many times. V and J are TRBV29-1 and TRBJ2-1, with 10 bases matching TRBD2. Germline CDR1 is SQVTM and CDR2 is ANQGSEA. The V gene end was trimmed by 7 bases and the J gene end by 2 bases; junction bases not matched to a gene: 2. This CDR3 contains 13 residues. The CDR3 DNA reads as TGCAGCGCGAGCGGGAGGGCCTACAATGAGCAGTTCTTC. Its protein product is CSASGRAYNEQFF.

Many counts were recorded for this clonotype. The chain recombines TRBV28 with TRBJ2-1; D is undetermined. CDR3 length equals 14 residues. The ends were cut back, 5 bases at V and 4 bases at J, with 12 bases in the middle. Germline V CDR1 and CDR2: MDHEN, SYDVKM. CDR3 DNA: TGTGCCAGCAGTCAATCGGACGGATACAATGAGCAGTTCTTC. Amino acids: CASSQSDGYNEQFF.

This chain uses TRBV7-9 with TRBJ2-5; 8 bases map to TRBD2. Germline V CDR1 and CDR2: SEHNR, FQNEAQ (reference sequence). The CDR3 spans 15 residues. After removal of 5 bases from V and 3 bases from J, the junction contained 8 bases not matched to a gene. The CDR3 bases are TGTGCCAGCAGCGCCCGAGCGGGAGTGGAAGAGACCCAGTACTTC. This codes for CASSARAGVEETQYF.

The chain combines TRBV4-1 with TRBJ1-5; D call uncertain. CDR3 size: 15 residues. Germline V gives CDR1 MGHRA, CDR2 YSYEKL. Between the trimmed V and J ends, which lost 0 bases and 0 bases, there was a span of 6 bases. CDR3 sequence: CASSQDTNSNQPQHF. The CDR3 bases are TGCGCCAGCAGCCAAGATACTAATAGCAATCAGCCCCAGCATTTT.

V and J are TRBV3-1 and TRBJ2-3; 11 nucleotides align to TRBD2. This CDR3 contains 17 residues. After removal of 1 base from V and 2 bases from J, the junction contained 5 bases not matched to a gene. The germline CDR1 and CDR2 sequences are LGHDT and YNNKEL (reference sequence). The CDR3 DNA follows: TGTGCCAGCAGCCAAGGTATGGGACTAGCGGCCACAGATACGCAGTATTTT. Amino acids: CASSQGMGLAATDTQYF.

This clonotype was recorded a few times. The V and J genes are TRBV28 and TRBJ2-2; unclear D gene. Germline V gene data show CDR1 as MDHEN and CDR2 as SYDVKM. The CDR3 loop spans 15 amino acids. Trimming shortened V by 3 bases and J by 0 bases, and 8 bases separated the two germline ends. CDR3 in amino acids: CASSFETTNTGELFF. The CDR3 DNA sequence: TGTGCCAGCAGTTTCGAGACCACGAACACCGGGGAGCTGTTTTTT.

This clonotype appeared many times. V is TRBV4-3 and J is TRBJ2-3; 8 bases line up with TRBD1. Germline V CDR1 and CDR2: LGHNA, YSLEER. The length of the CDR3 is 16 residues. With V trimmed by 1 base and J by 2 bases, 5 bases remained unmatched. The CDR3 reads CASSQVETGDTDTQYF. The CDR3 bases are TGCGCCAGCAGCCAAGTCGAGACAGGGGACACAGATACGCAGTATTTT.

In this sample, this clonotype turned up many times. Written as DNA, the CDR3 is TGTGCCAGCAGCCCAACGCCCTCCTACGAGCAGTACTTC. This encodes CASSPTPSYEQYF. The chain combines TRBV7-9 with TRBJ2-7; D is undetermined. The CDR3 is 13 residues long. Germline loops: CDR1 SEHNR, CDR2 FQNEAQ (reference sequence). V lost 5 bases, J lost 0 bases, and 8 bases lay in between.

This clonotype was seen a few times. The chain recombines TRBV4-3 with TRBJ2-1; 13 bases line up with TRBD2. V lost 4 bases and J lost 7; bases outside the gene matches: 7. CDR1 and CDR2 from the germline V gene are LGHNA and YSLEER. The CDR3 runs 16 residues. CDR3 in amino acids: CASSLRTSGSWNEQFF. CDR3 nucleotide sequence: TGCGCCAGCAGCCTTAGGACTAGCGGGAGTTGGAATGAGCAGTTCTTC.

This clonotype was recorded at least ten times. This rearrangement joins TRBV6-2 or TRBV6-3 to TRBJ1-2; D not resolved. Germline V CDR1 and CDR2: MNHEY, SVGEGT. This CDR3 is 14 amino acids long. Trimming removed 5 bases from V and 8 bases from J, with 18 bases in between. CDR3 amino acids: CASSDHWNYWGYTF. The CDR3 DNA follows: TGTGCCAGCAGTGACCATTGGAATTACTGGGGCTACACCTTC.